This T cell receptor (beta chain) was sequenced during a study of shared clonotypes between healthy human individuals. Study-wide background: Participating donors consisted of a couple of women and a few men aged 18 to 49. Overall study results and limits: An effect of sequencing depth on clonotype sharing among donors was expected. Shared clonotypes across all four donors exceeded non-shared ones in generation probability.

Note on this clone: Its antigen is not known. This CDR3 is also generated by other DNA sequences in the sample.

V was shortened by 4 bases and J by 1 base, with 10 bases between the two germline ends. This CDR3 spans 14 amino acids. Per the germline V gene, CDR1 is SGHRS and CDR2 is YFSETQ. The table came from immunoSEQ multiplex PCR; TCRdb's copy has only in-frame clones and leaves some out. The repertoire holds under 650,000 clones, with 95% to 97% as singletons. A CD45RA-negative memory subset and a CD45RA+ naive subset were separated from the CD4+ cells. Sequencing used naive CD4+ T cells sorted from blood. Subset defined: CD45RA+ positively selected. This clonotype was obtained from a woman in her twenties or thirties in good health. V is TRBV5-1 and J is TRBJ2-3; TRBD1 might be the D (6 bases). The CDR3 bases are TGCGCCAGCAGCCCCAGACAGGGCACAGATACGCAGTATTTT. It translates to CASSPRQGTDTQYF.